The T cell receptor beta chain described here comes from a study of CD8 T cells in ankylosing spondylitis. The study, taken as a whole, reports: As for the disease-linked clones, they showed a CD8+ phenotype and occurred at relatively low frequencies in peripheral blood. Existing reports had already noted some motif variants in reactive arthritis synovial fluid and blood. One TCR beta motif, made up of about 8 highly homologous variants, appeared characteristic of ankylosing spondylitis blood.

Germline CDR1 reads DFQATT; CDR2 reads SNEGSKA (reference sequence). The CDR3 spans 13 residues. The V end was cut by 3 bases, the J end by 4 bases, with 12 bases between. With molecular barcodes, quantitative 5'-RACE was used to make the TCR beta libraries. TCRdb re-called the 5' RACE reads with MiXCR, one entry per CDR3 protein. This sample carries 750,000 to 850,000 distinct CDR3 sequences, about 10% of them seen once, and the ten largest clones take around 0.51%. As for this clonotype: The target antigen is unknown.

This clonotype was obtained from a male donor with ankylosing spondylitis. The chain is built from TRBV20-1 and TRBJ1-1; no reliable D call. The sequenced material came from blood, either unsorted or a sorted T cell fraction (not recorded which). The DNA of the CDR3 is TGCAGTGCTAGGCGGGTTGACCCCACTGAAGCTTTCTTT. Translation: CSARRVDPTEAFF.